A single sample is the source of the 17 T cell receptor beta chains below, sequenced in a study of tumor-infiltrating lymphocytes in primary liver carcinoma. Unsorted whole blood yielded the blood RNA, and germline DNA was also extracted. From roughly 0.5 ug total RNA, TCR beta cDNA was generated with a primer in the constant region. Researchers made the TCR beta libraries by running three nested multiplex PCR rounds with slightly modified ARM-PCR. In the first two PCR rounds, TRBV1-TRBV30 forward primers were paired with a C-beta reverse primer, and each round lasted around 10 cycles. TCRdb itself ran the multiplex PCR reads through MiXCR, one entry per CDR3 protein. The sample includes a few hundred thousand distinct CDR3 sequences, around 50% seen only once; the top ten take over 15%. Sequencing input: peripheral blood. These receptors all come from a woman in her 30s with primary liver carcinoma and hepatitis B virus infection.

This clonotype was observed at least ten times. The chain recombines TRBV11-2 with TRBJ2-1; 12 nucleotides agree with TRBD2. J lost 5 bases, V lost 6 bases, and 8 bases had no gene match. Germline loops: CDR1 SGHAT, CDR2 FQNNGV. This CDR3 region has 16 residues. CDR3 sequence reads: CASRVGLAGMNNEQFF. The CDR3 region has the DNA TGTGCCAGCAGGGTCGGACTAGCGGGAATGAACAATGAGCAGTTCTTC.

This clonotype has a single count. Germline and junction disagree at one end, which may indicate a read error. The rearrangement links TRBV6-5 to TRBJ1-6; 7 bases fit TRBD1. CDR3 length: 19 residues. The germline V gene encodes CDR1 MNHEY and CDR2 SVGAGI. The CDR3 sequence is CASSPRGQWDSSYNSTLHF. CDR3 sequence (DNA): TGTGCCAGCAGTCCCCGGGGACAGTGGGATAGCTCCTATAATTCAACCCTCCACTTT.

The V call is TRBV6-2 or TRBV6-3, the J call TRBJ2-5; D unclear. Germline loops: CDR1 MNHEY, CDR2 SVGEGT. V was trimmed by 0 bases and J by 2 bases, leaving 7 bases between them. The CDR3 runs 14 residues. CDR3 bases: TGTGCCAGCAGTTACTCCACAAGACAAGAGACCCAGTACTTC. This codes for CASSYSTRQETQYF.

The chain has TRBV20-1 and TRBJ2-7; 8 nucleotides agree with TRBD1. With 6 bases clipped from V and 1 base from J, the junction kept 2 bases outside the gene matches. Germline loops: CDR1 DFQATT, CDR2 SNEGSKA (reference sequence). This CDR3 has 12 amino acids. The CDR3 here is CSAYRGSYEQYF. CDR3 in DNA: TGCAGTGCCTACAGGGGGTCCTACGAGCAGTACTTC.

On this clonotype itself: Since the CDR3 does not end with the conserved phenylalanine or tryptophan, this likely comes from a read error. This CDR3 is CTSSLAENEQFV. The CDR3 DNA follows: TGTACCAGCAGTTTAGCGGAGAATGAGCAGTTCGTC. The rearrangement joins TRBV12-3 or TRBV12-4 to TRBJ2-1; tentative D call: TRBD2 (6 bases). This CDR3 spans 12 amino acids.

This clonotype came up a few times. V is TRBV30 and J is TRBJ1-2, with a weak D call TRBD1 (5 bases). This CDR3 is built from 15 residues. Germline V CDR1 and CDR2: GTSNPN, SVGIG (reference sequence). The ends were cut back, 3 bases at V and 5 bases at J, with 19 bases in the middle. The DNA for the CDR3 is TGTGCCTGGAGCCGCTCGCCCGGGACTACGTATGGCTACACCTTC. Protein product: CAWSRSPGTTYGYTF. Full variable domain (rest looked up from reference TRBV30 and TRBJ1-2): SQTIHQWPATLVQPVGSPLSLECTVEGTSNPNLYWYRQAAGRGLQLLFYSVGIGQISSEVPQNLSASRPQDRQFILSSKKLLLSDSGFYLCAWSRSPGTTYGYTFGSGTRLTVV.

A word on this clonotype: This sequence may be a read error, since a much larger clone differs from it by one base. The V call is TRBV6-5, the J call TRBJ2-2; a weak D match, TRBD2 (6 bases). The germline gives CDR1 MNHEY, CDR2 SVGAGI. The V and J ends lost 2 bases and 4 bases respectively, with 11 bases between them. There are 15 residues in the CDR3. Here the CDR3 reads CASSYGDSSTGELFF. CDR3 sequence (DNA): TGTGCCAGCAGTTACGGGGACTCATCCACCGGGGAGCTGTTTTTT.

The chain is built from TRBV18 and TRBJ2-7; 7 nucleotides align to TRBD2. CDR1 is KGHSH, CDR2 LQKENI, per germline. The CDR3 has 15 residues. The V and J ends lost 3 bases and 9 bases, in that order; junction bases with no gene match: 14. CDR3 DNA: TGTGCCAGCTCACCCAGGTCGGGGACTACGAAGGTGCAGTACTTC. Translation: CASSPRSGTTKVQYF.

This clonotype was observed many times. V usage is TRBV4-2 and J usage is TRBJ2-1; 11 nucleotides agree with TRBD2. With V trimmed by 0 bases and J by 7 bases, 8 bases remained unmatched. This CDR3 comprises 17 residues. Germline loops: CDR1 LGHNA, CDR2 YNFKEQ. The CDR3 protein is CASSQDPSSGRANEQFF. CDR3 DNA: TGTGCCAGCAGCCAAGATCCTAGTAGCGGGAGGGCTAATGAGCAGTTCTTC.

This clonotype was observed a few times. Possible read error: a much larger clone is one base away. This sequence joins TRBV11-2 and TRBJ2-1; D perhaps matches TRBD2 (6 bases). Germline loops: CDR1 SGHAT, CDR2 FQNNGV. CDR3 size: 17 residues. CDR3 in amino acids: CASSGSGGKSSYNEQLF. The CDR3 DNA reads TGTGCCAGCAGCGGGTCTGGCGGGAAGAGCTCCTACAATGAGCAGCTCTTC.

The chain is built from TRBV6-1 and TRBJ2-1; 10 bases are shared with TRBD2. The CDR3 is made up of 14 amino acids. CDR1 MNHNS and CDR2 SASEGT come from the germline V gene. V was pared by 6 bases and J by 13 bases, with 12 bases of the junction left unmatched. In DNA form, the CDR3 reads TGTGCCAGCAGCGAGGGAGGGACTAGCGAGAAACAGTTCTTC. Translation: CASSEGGTSEKQFF.

With respect to this clonotype: A much larger clone sits a single nucleotide away, making a read error possible. The chain combines TRBV4-3 with TRBJ2-1, with TRBD2 matching 7 bases. This CDR3 contains 15 residues. The trim removed 0 bases at V and 7 bases at J, leaving 6 bases unmatched. The V gene's germline CDR1 is LGHNA and CDR2 YSLEER. The CDR3 nucleotides read TGCGCCAGCAGCCAAGAGGGCGGGGGTAATAATGAGCAGTTCTTC. Translation: CASSQEGGGNNEQFF.

The rearrangement links TRBV15 to TRBJ1-2; TRBD1 matches 10 bases. The CDR3 covers 15 residues. The V gene end was trimmed by 0 bases and the J gene end by 8 bases; junction bases not matched to a gene: 6. Germline assignment: CDR1 LNHNV and CDR2 YYDKDF (reference sequence). The DNA of the CDR3 is TGTGCCACCAGCAGAGATGACAGGGGGCTTAGGGGCTACACCTTC. Protein: CATSRDDRGLRGYTF. The entire variable domain, with the rest obtained from reference TRBV15 and TRBJ1-2, is as follows: DAMVIQNPRYQVTQFGKPVTLSCSQTLNHNVMYWYQQKSSQAPKLLFHYYDKDFNNEADTPDNFQSRRPNTSFCFLDIRSPGLGDTAMYLCATSRDDRGLRGYTFGSGTRLTVV.

As to this clonotype: The junction differs from germline at one of its ends, possibly a read error. This chain connects TRBV14 to TRBJ2-1, with 9 positions matching TRBD1. Gene TRBJ2-7 matches the end of the DNA better, so the J call may be wrong. The CDR3 consists of 16 residues. Germline CDR1 reads SGHDN; CDR2 reads FVKESK. The CDR3 loop reads CTSGQTGTGRSYEQYF. The DNA of the CDR3 is TGTACCAGCGGCCAAACAGGGACAGGGAGATCCTACGAGCAGTACTTC.

Concerning this clonotype: Its ends do not fully match the called genes, so a read error is possible. This chain joins TRBV11-2 and TRBJ1-1; D might be TRBD1 (5 bases). CDR3 size: 13 residues. Germline V gives CDR1 SGHAT, CDR2 FQNNGV. CDR3 sequence (DNA): TGCGCCAGCAGCTTAAGAGGGGATGCTGAAACTTTCTTT. As protein: CASSLRGDAETFF.

The chain recombines TRBV6-2 or TRBV6-3 with TRBJ1-2; no firm D call. Germline CDR1 and CDR2: MNHEY and SVGEGT. The CDR3 spans 14 residues. The V end was cut by 6 bases, the J end by 5 bases, with 16 bases between. CDR3 region: CASRNPNFEYGYTF. In DNA form, the CDR3 reads TGTGCCAGCAGGAACCCGAATTTCGAATATGGCTACACCTTC.

The V gene is TRBV5-6, the J gene TRBJ2-3, with D possibly matching TRBD2 (5 bases). The CDR3 extends over 13 amino acids. V was trimmed by 6 bases and J by 0 bases, leaving 8 bases between them. Germline assignment: CDR1 SGHDT and CDR2 YYEEEE. CDR3 residues: CASTRTSTDTQYF. DNA of the CDR3: TGTGCCAGCACCAGGACTAGCACAGATACGCAGTATTTT. Combining the CDR3 with reference TRBV5-6 and TRBJ2-3 gives the whole variable domain DAGVTQSPTHLIKTRGQQVTLRCSPKSGHDTVSWYQQALGQGPQFIFQYYEEEERQRGNFPDRFSGHQFPNYSSELNVNALLLGDSALYLCASTRTSTDTQYFGPGTRLTVL.